The entry below gives a single T cell receptor beta chain sequence along with its context. The V segment lost 5 bases and the J segment 2 bases; nucleotides outside the gene matches: 0. Germline V lookup: CDR1 GTSNPN, CDR2 SVGIG (reference sequence). There are 12 residues in the CDR3. This specimen belongs to a study of blood T cell repertoires in COVID-19. Study information: The cDNA or gDNA used as material had been derived from T cells, B-cell-depleted T cells, or PBMCs.

Enrollees, roughly 18 to 90 years old, lived in 20 to 25 US areas. Sequenced by immunoSEQ multiplex PCR; TCRdb stores in-frame clones only, minus some. The sample lists 300,000 to 350,000 clones, 88% seen once, with about 0.94% in the top ten. The sequenced material came from PBMCs or T cells enriched from blood (not recorded which). The origin of this receptor is a woman in her twenties or thirties who had been exposed to COVID-19. This sequence joins TRBV30 and TRBJ1-5; 7 bases match TRBD1. This CDR3 is CAWGTGNQPQHF. The CDR3 bases are TGTGCCTGGGGGACAGGCAATCAGCCCCAGCATTTT.